This TCR beta chain originates from a study of Graves' ophthalmopathy and Graves' hyperthyroidism. The CDR3 consists of 14 residues. Germline V gives CDR1 DFQATT, CDR2 SNEGSKA (reference sequence). The V and J ends lost 6 bases and 7 bases, in that order; junction bases with no gene match: 12. The study recruited hyperthyroidism patients aged 18 to 65 who were newly diagnosed, under 2 months' duration. The PBMCs had their origin in around 9.1 ml of fresh peripheral blood. Scientists amplified the TCR beta CDR3 regions from RNA transcripts. After a first-round RT-PCR with HTBI primers, a second-round multiplex PCR was run. TCRdb reprocessed the multiplex PCR reads via MiXCR and lists one record per CDR3 protein. The sample holds some 360,000 distinct CDR3 sequences, roughly 15% seen once. On this clonotype: Its antigen remains unidentified. The CDR3 end shows no conserved phenylalanine or tryptophan, and so a read error is likely.

Findings of the study overall: With 70.59% sensitivity and about 74% specificity, the model predicted ophthalmopathy progression.

The chain has TRBV20-1 and TRBJ2-7, with 10 bases identical to TRBD2. The sequence was obtained from an adult woman with stable Graves' hyperthyroidism. Sequenced input: peripheral blood. CDR3 protein: CSAKLSGRAREQYY. Here the CDR3 DNA reads TGCAGTGCGAAACTCAGCGGGAGGGCGAGGGAGCAGTACTAC.